This T cell receptor (beta chain) was documented in a study of blood T cell repertoires in COVID-19. Across the whole study: PBMCs, B-cell-depleted T cells, or T cells provided the cDNA or gDNA that made up the material.

Seattle's enrolled individuals joined amid active infection and were then monitored longitudinally. Trimming took off 3 bases at V and 4 bases at J, with 15 bases between the two ends. This CDR3 comprises 15 residues. Germline CDR1 DFQATT, CDR2 SNEGSKA (reference sequence). Sequenced by immunoSEQ multiplex PCR; TCRdb stores in-frame clones only, minus some. The sample lists 55,000 to 65,000 clones; 80% to 90% were seen once. The clonotype was recovered from a man in his sixties with COVID-19, enrolled during active disease. The chain has TRBV20-1 and TRBJ2-2; D unresolved. The sequencing sample was made of peripheral blood. The CDR3 sequence is CSASGQDPTTGELFF. For the CDR3, the DNA is TGCAGTGCTAGTGGGCAAGATCCCACCACCGGGGAGCTGTTTTTT.